This is a list of T cell receptor beta chains from one sample in a study of blood T cell repertoires in COVID-19. TCRdb's table, derived via immunoSEQ multiplex PCR, lists solely in-frame clones and lacks some. The sample yields about 440,000 clones, roughly 85% seen once. Sequenced material: PBMCs or T cells enriched from blood (not recorded which). Receptors were obtained from a woman younger than 30 with acute COVID-19. The CDR3 runs from the conserved cysteine through the conserved F or W. The D gene is left open where the match is weak. Expanded clones are given a class, and other clones once, few, many or no size at all.

V: TRBV7-2; size: .; J: TRBJ1-6; D: .; CDR3: CASRGVLAGRVHF; DNA: TGTGCCAGCAGAGGAGTTCTTGCGGGCCGCGTCCACTTT
V: TRBV4-3; size: .; J: TRBJ2-7; D: .; CDR3: CASSQDQDEQYF; DNA: TGCGCCAGCAGCCAAGATCAGGACGAGCAGTACTTC
V: TRBV19; size: .; J: TRBJ2-7; D: TRBD2; CDR3: CASSTRLAVYEQYF; DNA: TGTGCCAGTAGTACCCGACTAGCGGTTTACGAGCAGTACTTC
V: TRBV28; size: .; J: TRBJ1-6; D: .; CDR3: CASSQGLTNSPLHF; DNA: TGTGCCAGCAGCCAAGGACTGACCAATTCACCCCTCCACTTT
V: TRBV28; size: .; J: TRBJ2-5; D: .; CDR3: CASSSDGSGETQYF; DNA: TGTGCCAGCAGTTCGGACGGGAGCGGGGAGACCCAGTACTTC
V: TRBV24-1; size: .; J: TRBJ2-1; D: .; CDR3: CATSDLYAGHNEQFF; DNA: TGTGCCACCAGTGATTTGTACGCAGGGCACAATGAGCAGTTCTTC
V: TRBV21-1; size: .; J: TRBJ1-2; D: .; CDR3: CASSKESPGTNYGYTF; DNA: TGTGCCAGCAGCAAAGAATCACCCGGGACTAACTATGGCTACACCTTC
V: TRBV20-1; size: .; J: TRBJ2-7; D: TRBD2; CDR3: CSASHRGLVSYEQYF; DNA: TGCAGTGCTAGTCACCGGGGACTAGTATCCTACGAGCAGTACTTC
V: TRBV14; size: .; J: TRBJ2-7; D: TRBD2; CDR3: CASSPQPGGTSGLNEQYF; DNA: TGTGCCAGCAGCCCCCAACCTGGCGGGACTAGCGGGCTGAACGAGCAGTACTTC
V: TRBV13; size: .; J: TRBJ2-7; D: .; CDR3: CASSIRGDTYEQYF; DNA: TGTGCCAGCAGCATCAGGGGGGACACCTACGAGCAGTACTTC
V: TRBV18; size: .; J: TRBJ2-7; D: .; CDR3: CASSPDRVYEQYF; DNA: TGTGCCAGCTCACCAGACAGAGTATACGAGCAGTACTTC
V: TRBV5-1; size: .; J: TRBJ2-5; D: .; CDR3: CASSPTGSETQYF; DNA: TGCGCCAGCAGCCCAACGGGGAGTGAGACCCAGTACTTC
V: TRBV9; size: .; J: TRBJ1-6; D: TRBD1; CDR3: CASSVRTGAANSPLHF; DNA: TGTGCCAGCAGCGTACGCACAGGGGCCGCTAATTCACCCCTCCACTTT
V: TRBV28; size: .; J: TRBJ1-4; D: TRBD1; CDR3: CASSSGGTNEKLFF; DNA: TGTGCCAGCAGTTCAGGGGGCACTAATGAAAAACTGTTTTTT
V: TRBV7-3; size: .; J: TRBJ2-1; D: .; CDR3: CASSLGIGNEQFF; DNA: TGTGCCAGCAGCTTAGGTATCGGCAATGAGCAGTTCTTC
V: TRBV5-1; size: .; J: TRBJ2-1; D: TRBD2; CDR3: CASSPLGLAGGHEQFF; DNA: TGCGCCAGCAGCCCATTAGGACTAGCGGGGGGGCATGAGCAGTTCTTC
V: TRBV24-1; size: .; J: TRBJ1-1; D: .; CDR3: CATSDLGLGPTEAFF; DNA: TGTGCCACCAGTGATTTGGGCTTGGGGCCCACTGAAGCTTTCTTT
V: TRBV4-3; size: once; J: TRBJ1-4; D: .; CDR3: CASSQEGTLGNEKLFF; DNA: TGCGCCAGCAGCCAAGAAGGGACACTGGGAAATGAAAAACTGTTTTTT
V: TRBV18; size: .; J: TRBJ1-1; D: .; CDR3: CASSLNRFPSWNTEAFF; DNA: TGTGCCAGCTCACTTAACAGGTTCCCCTCCTGGAACACTGAAGCTTTCTTT
V: TRBV6-7; size: once; J: TRBJ1-4; D: .; CDR3: CASSPLREDEKLFF; DNA: TGTGCCAGCAGTCCCCTGCGGGAGGATGAAAAACTGTTTTTT
V: TRBV3-1/TRBV3-2; size: .; J: TRBJ2-2; D: TRBD1; CDR3: CASRRTGRDGELFF; DNA: TGTGCCAGCAGGCGGACAGGCCGGGACGGGGAGCTGTTTTTT
V: TRBV7-2; size: .; J: TRBJ1-4; D: .; CDR3: CASSPLAGLEKLFF; DNA: TGTGCCAGCAGCCCCCTGGCAGGGTTGGAAAAACTGTTTTTT
V: TRBV2; size: once; J: TRBJ1-2; D: .; CDR3: CASKQVGYTF; DNA: TGTGCCAGCAAACAGGTGGGCTACACCTTC
V: TRBV4-1; size: .; J: TRBJ1-6; D: .; CDR3: CASSQLVQGNSPLHF; DNA: TGCGCCAGCAGCCAACTTGTACAGGGTAATTCACCCCTCCACTTT
V: TRBV18; size: .; J: TRBJ1-1; D: .; CDR3: CASSPLADTEAFF; DNA: TGTGCCAGCTCACCCCTCGCGGACACTGAAGCTTTCTTT
V: TRBV20-1; size: .; J: TRBJ2-7; D: TRBD1; CDR3: CSASDTSGQAYEQYF; DNA: TGCAGTGCTAGTGACACCTCGGGACAGGCCTACGAGCAGTACTTC
V: TRBV28; size: once; J: TRBJ1-5; D: .; CDR3: CASSLAGAGWPQHF; DNA: TGTGCCAGCAGTTTGGCAGGGGCAGGCTGGCCCCAGCATTTT
V: TRBV6-5; size: .; J: TRBJ1-2; D: TRBD1; CDR3: CASRTGMNYGYTF; DNA: TGTGCCAGCAGGACAGGGATGAACTATGGCTACACCTTC
V: TRBV28; size: .; J: TRBJ1-4; D: .; CDR3: CASRLSRDHATNEKLFF; DNA: TGTGCCAGCAGGCTAAGTCGGGATCATGCAACTAATGAAAAACTGTTTTTT
V: TRBV4-1; size: once; J: TRBJ2-1; D: TRBD2; CDR3: CASSHPPGLAGVGDNEQFF; DNA: TGCGCCAGCAGCCACCCTCCGGGACTAGCGGGAGTAGGGGACAATGAGCAGTTCTTC
V: TRBV7-2; size: .; J: TRBJ2-7; D: TRBD1; CDR3: CASSSRTGREEQYF; DNA: TGTGCCAGCAGCTCGAGGACAGGGAGAGAGGAGCAGTACTTC
V: TRBV6-5; size: once; J: TRBJ2-7; D: .; CDR3: CASSSAAGYEQYF; DNA: TGTGCCAGCAGTTCCGCGGCTGGCTACGAGCAGTACTTC
V: TRBV27; size: .; J: TRBJ1-5; D: .; CDR3: CASSSEPGHPNQPQHF; DNA: TGTGCCAGCAGTTCCGAGCCGGGACATCCTAATCAGCCCCAGCATTTT
V: TRBV5-6; size: .; J: TRBJ2-2; D: TRBD1; CDR3: CASSLGGAGGELFF; DNA: TGTGCCAGCAGCTTAGGGGGCGCGGGCGGGGAGCTGTTTTTT
V: TRBV3-1/TRBV3-2; size: once; J: TRBJ2-2; D: .; CDR3: CASSRRGTGLVTGELFF; DNA: TGTGCCAGCAGCCGTAGGGGCACGGGACTTGTCACCGGGGAGCTGTTTTTT
V: TRBV10-1; size: .; J: TRBJ2-1; D: TRBD2; CDR3: CASVRPGLAGGFSEQFF; DNA: TGCGCCAGTGTTCGGCCGGGACTAGCGGGAGGTTTCTCTGAGCAGTTCTTC
V: TRBV6-5; size: .; J: TRBJ2-7; D: .; CDR3: CASSYLRGEQYF; DNA: TGTGCCAGCAGTTACTTAAGGGGCGAGCAGTACTTC
V: TRBV21-1; size: .; J: TRBJ2-1; D: .; CDR3: CASSNKTGTGVNEQFF; DNA: TGTGCCAGCAGCAATAAAACCGGGACAGGGGTAAATGAGCAGTTCTTC
V: TRBV7-8; size: .; J: TRBJ2-1; D: TRBD2; CDR3: CASSERAGGVNNNEQFF; DNA: TGTGCCAGCAGCGAGAGGGCCGGGGGGGTCAACAACAATGAGCAGTTCTTC
V: TRBV5-5; size: .; J: TRBJ2-1; D: TRBD2; CDR3: CASSPSGLGYGDEQFF; DNA: TGTGCCAGCAGCCCAAGCGGACTAGGGTATGGGGATGAGCAGTTCTTC
V: TRBV6-1; size: .; J: TRBJ1-2; D: .; CDR3: CASSEVGGLSYANYGYTF; DNA: TGTGCCAGCAGTGAAGTCGGTGGACTTTCCTATGCTAACTATGGCTACACCTTC